The T cell receptor (beta chain) under discussion was sequenced for a study of a mutant IDH1 vaccine in newly diagnosed glioma. This clone turned up a few times. What it binds is not known. The time point here: week 11, during vaccination. A 20-mer mutant IDH1 peptide at 300 ug was injected subcutaneously with topical imiquimod. Generated by immunoSEQ multiplex PCR, the TCRdb table keeps only in-frame clones and is missing some. The sample has fewer than 150,000 clones; 85% to 90% are singletons. Overall study findings and caveats: Overall, around 94% of patients had vaccine-induced immune responses.

The V and J ends lost 4 bases and 4 bases respectively, with 14 bases between them. CDR3 length: 15 residues. Germline V gene lookup returns CDR1 MNHNS and CDR2 SASEGT. The clonotype originates from a woman in her forties or fifties with glioma. This sample comprised PBMCs, obtained from a glioma patient whose treatment included an IDH1 peptide vaccine. The J gene is TRBJ1-5, the V gene TRBV6-1; D might be TRBD1 (6 bases). In nucleotides, the CDR3 is TGTGCCAGCAGTGGGGACATTAGCGGGAATCAGCCCCAGCATTTT. Encoded protein: CASSGDISGNQPQHF.